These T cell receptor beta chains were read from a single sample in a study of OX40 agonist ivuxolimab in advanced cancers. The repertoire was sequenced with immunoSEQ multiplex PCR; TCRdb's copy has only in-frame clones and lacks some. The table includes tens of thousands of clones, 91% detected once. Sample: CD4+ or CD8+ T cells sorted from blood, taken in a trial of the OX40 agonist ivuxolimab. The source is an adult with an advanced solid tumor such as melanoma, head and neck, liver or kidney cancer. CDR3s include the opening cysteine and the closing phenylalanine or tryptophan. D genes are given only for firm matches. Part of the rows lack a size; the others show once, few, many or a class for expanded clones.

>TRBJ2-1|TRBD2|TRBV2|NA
TGTGCCAGCAGTGGAATCGGACTAGCGGACTCCAATGAGCAGTTCTTC
CASSGIGLADSNEQFF
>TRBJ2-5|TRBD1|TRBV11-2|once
TGTGCCAGCAGCTTAGCCAGGACAGGGGGAGAGACCCAGTACTTC
CASSLARTGGETQYF
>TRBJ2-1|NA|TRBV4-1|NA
TGCGCCAGCAGCCAAGGTAGGGACTTCGACCAGTTCTTC
CASSQGRDFDQFF
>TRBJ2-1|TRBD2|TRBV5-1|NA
TGCGCCAGCAAACCTAGCGGGAGAGGTGAGCAGTTCTTC
CASKPSGRGEQFF
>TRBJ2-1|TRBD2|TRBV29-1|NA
TGCAGCGTTGAGGGACTAGCGGGAGACAATGAGCAGTTCTTC
CSVEGLAGDNEQFF
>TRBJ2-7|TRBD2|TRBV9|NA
TGTGCCAGCAGCACAGGACTAGCCTCGAACCCCTACGAGCAGTACTTC
CASSTGLASNPYEQYF
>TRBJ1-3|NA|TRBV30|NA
TGTGCCTGGAAAAAAAGTGGAAACACCATATATTTT
CAWKKSGNTIYF
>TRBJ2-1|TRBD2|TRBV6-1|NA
TGTGCCAGCAGTGACTGGGGGGGAATCGATGAGCAGTTCTTC
CASSDWGGIDEQFF
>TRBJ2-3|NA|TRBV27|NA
TGTGCCAGCAGTACCTGGGACCACCCAACGCAGTATTTT
CASSTWDHPTQYF
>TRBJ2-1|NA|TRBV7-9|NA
TGTGCCAGCAGCTTAGAGTCCAGCTCCTACAATGAGCAGTTCTTC
CASSLESSSYNEQFF
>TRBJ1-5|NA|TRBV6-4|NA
TGTGCCAGCAGTCTGGGGACGGACTTGCATCAGCCCCAGCATTTT
CASSLGTDLHQPQHF
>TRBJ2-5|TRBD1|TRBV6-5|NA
TGTGCCAGCAGCGACGGACAGGCGGAGACCCAGTACTTC
CASSDGQAETQYF
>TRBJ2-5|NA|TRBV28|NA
TGTGCCAGCAATAAGTACCAAGAGACCCAGTACTTC
CASNKYQETQYF
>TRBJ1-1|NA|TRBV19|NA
TGTGCCAGTAGTGCCCCAGAAGACCTGAACACTGAAGCTTTCTTT
CASSAPEDLNTEAFF
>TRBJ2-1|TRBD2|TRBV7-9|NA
TGTGCCAGCAGCTTGGGGACTATGGAGCAGTTCTTC
CASSLGTMEQFF
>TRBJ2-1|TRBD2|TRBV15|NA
TGTGCCACCAGCGGAACCGGACTAGCGGGAGGGCCTCCCTACAATGAGCAGTTCTTC
CATSGTGLAGGPPYNEQFF
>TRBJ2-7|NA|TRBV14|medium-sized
TGTGCCAGCAGCCAAGATCTTGTCGCCGTCTACGAGCAGTACTTC
CASSQDLVAVYEQYF
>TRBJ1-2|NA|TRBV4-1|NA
TGCGCCAGCAGCCAAGAGATCTTGAGACAGTCAGATCCTGGCTACACCTTC
CASSQEILRQSDPGYTF
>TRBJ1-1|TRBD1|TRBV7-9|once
TGTGCCAGCAGCTCGGGACAGGAGTACACTGAAGCTTTCTTT
CASSSGQEYTEAFF
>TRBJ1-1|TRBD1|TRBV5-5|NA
TGTGCCAGCAGCTACCGACAGGGGGCGGGTACTGAAGCTTTCTTT
CASSYRQGAGTEAFF
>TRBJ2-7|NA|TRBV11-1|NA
TGTGCCAGCAGCTCCCCCTTGGGGGAGCAGTACTTC
CASSSPLGEQYF
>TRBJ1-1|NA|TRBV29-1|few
TGCAGCGTTGGTGACAGGTTGTACACTGAAGCTTTCTTT
CSVGDRLYTEAFF
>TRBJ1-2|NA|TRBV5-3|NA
TGTGCCAGAAGCTTAGGGGAATGTGGCTACACCTTC
CARSLGECGYTF
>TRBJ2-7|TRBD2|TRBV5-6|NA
TGTGCCAGCAGCTTTCTAGCGGGAGTGTTGGCTGACGAGCAGTACTTC
CASSFLAGVLADEQYF
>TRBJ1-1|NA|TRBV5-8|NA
TGTGCCAGCAGCTTGGCCGTGGGGGCTCGGGACACTGAAGCTTTCTTT
CASSLAVGARDTEAFF
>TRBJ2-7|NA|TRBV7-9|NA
TGTGCCAGCAGCTTAAGTAGGGGGAAAGACTCCTACGAGCAGTACTTC
CASSLSRGKDSYEQYF
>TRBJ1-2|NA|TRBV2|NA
TGTGCCAGCAGTGGTAGGAGTTTGAACTATGGCTACACCTTC
CASSGRSLNYGYTF
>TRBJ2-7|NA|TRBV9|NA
TGTGCCAGCAGCGTTGACGGATTTTACGAGCAGTACTTC
CASSVDGFYEQYF
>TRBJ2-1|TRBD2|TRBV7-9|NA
TGTGCCAGCAGCTTAGCGGTACTAGCGGGACCCAATGAGCAGTTCTTC
CASSLAVLAGPNEQFF
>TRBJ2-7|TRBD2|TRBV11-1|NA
TGTGCCAGCAGCTCCCGGGGGGCCTACGAGCAGTACTTC
CASSSRGAYEQYF
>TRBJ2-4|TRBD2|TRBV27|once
TGTGCCAGCAGTCCCACGGGGGGGGGCGGGTACATTCAGTACTTC
CASSPTGGGGYIQYF
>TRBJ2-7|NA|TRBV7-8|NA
TGTGCCAGCAGCTTAGCGGGAGCCGCCGACGAGCAGTACTTC
CASSLAGAADEQYF
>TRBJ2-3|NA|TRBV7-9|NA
TGTGCCAGTTCCCTAGGTACCACAGATACGCAGTATTTT
CASSLGTTDTQYF
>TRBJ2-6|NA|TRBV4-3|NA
TGCGCCAGCAGCCAAGAGAGTCTGGGGGCCAACGTCCTGACTTTC
CASSQESLGANVLTF
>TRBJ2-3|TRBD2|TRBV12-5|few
TGTGCTAGTGGTTTGGTACACGACGGGAGGACTAGCACAGATACGCAGTATTTT
CASGLVHDGRTSTDTQYF
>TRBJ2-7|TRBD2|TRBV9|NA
TGTGCCAGCAGCCGGACTAGCGGGGGATACGAGCAGTACTTC
CASSRTSGGYEQYF
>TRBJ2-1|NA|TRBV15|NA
TGTGCCACCAGCAGAGAAGGGGCCAGGGAATTCCACAATGAGCAGTTCTTC
CATSREGAREFHNEQFF
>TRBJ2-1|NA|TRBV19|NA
TGTGCCAGTAGTATAGATTCCGGGAATGAGCAGTTCTTC
CASSIDSGNEQFF
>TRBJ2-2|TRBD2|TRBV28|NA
TGTGCCAGCAGCGAAACTAGCGGGAGTAGCGGGGAGCTGTTTTTT
CASSETSGSSGELFF
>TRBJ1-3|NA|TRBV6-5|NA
TGTGCCAGCAGTTTCAACAGGGCCTCTGGAAACACCATATATTTT
CASSFNRASGNTIYF